What follows are 3 T cell receptor beta chains derived from one specimen sequenced in a study of blood T cell repertoires in COVID-19. Measured with immunoSEQ multiplex PCR; TCRdb has only the in-frame clones, and not every one. The sample shows about 120,000 clones, around 88% of them seen only once. Sequenced input: peripheral blood. The receptors stem from a man aged 45-65 years with acute or convalescent COVID-19.

The rearrangement uses TRBV3-1 (or the pseudogene TRBV3-2) and TRBJ1-6; D gene uncertain. V gave up 1 base and J gave up 10 bases, with 11 bases separating them. This CDR3 region has 14 residues. The V gene's germline CDR1 is LGHDT and CDR2 YNNKEL (reference sequence). The chain's CDR3 is CASSQVSGHSPLHF. In DNA, the CDR3 is TGTGCCAGCAGCCAAGTGTCTGGGCACTCACCCCTCCACTTT.

A single count supports this clone. The rearrangement uses TRBV10-3 and TRBJ1-1; a weak D match, TRBD1 (6 bases). V lost 8 bases and J 4 bases, leaving 26 bases between the germline ends. The CDR3 has 17 amino acids. Germline assignment: CDR1 ENHRY and CDR2 SYGVKD. The chain's CDR3 is CAIRRIPGTLLSTEAFF. Written as DNA, the CDR3 is TGTGCCATCCGAAGGATTCCCGGGACACTCCTTAGCACTGAAGCTTTCTTT.

J is TRBJ1-4 and V is TRBV4-1, with 9 bases fitting TRBD1. V dropped 4 bases and J dropped 8; count of bases not matched to a gene: 11. Germline-derived CDR1 and CDR2 are MGHRA and YSYEKL. The CDR3 covers 16 residues. The CDR3 loop is CASSRNPGQGSEKLFF. The DNA for the CDR3 is TGCGCCAGCAGCCGGAATCCGGGACAGGGTTCCGAAAAACTGTTTTTT.